This T cell receptor beta chain was observed in a study of blood T cell repertoires in COVID-19. Turning to the study itself: The United States, Italy and Spain were the sources of the acute and convalescent COVID-19 samples. From T cells, B-cell-depleted T cells, or PBMCs came the material, which was cDNA or gDNA.

In the original processing: For nucleated cells, counts were estimated from reference gene primer amplification. Assay used: immunoSEQ multiplex PCR; TCRdb lists only in-frame clones, some missing. V and J calls plus clone size are reproduced from that table; the DNA served to infer D and trimming. The sample has about 180,000 clones, 75% to 90% seen once. Germline assignment: CDR1 MNHEY and CDR2 SMNVEV (reference sequence). V was cut by 3 bases and J by 2 bases, with 11 bases left in between. The CDR3 is 14 residues long. Sequenced material: peripheral blood. This chain links TRBV27 with TRBJ2-7; possible D gene TRBD2, 6 bases. This sequence originates from a human donor with active or convalescent COVID-19. The donor label of this sample is uncertain. CDR3 loop: CASSFGGKPYEQYF. The CDR3 nucleotides read TGTGCCAGCAGTTTTGGCGGGAAGCCCTACGAGCAGTACTTC.